Included here is one T cell receptor (beta chain) sequence, with context. Its antigen is not identified. This sample is drawn from a study of T cell responses to AZD1222 COVID-19 vaccine. The V and J ends lost 0 bases and 3 bases respectively, with 9 bases between them. The CDR3 totals 14 residues. Germline assignment: CDR1 SGHRS and CDR2 YFSETQ. Notes on the study in general: Targets within unmutated variant regions were reportedly found for nearly half of spike-specific TCRs.

Libraries were prepared by immunoSEQ multiplex PCR; TCRdb keeps only in-frame clonotypes and omits some of them. The sample includes 130,000 or so clones, nearly 95% of them seen just once. The sequence was collected from an adult in good health. The V call is TRBV5-1, the J call TRBJ1-1; D unclear. This sample comprised peripheral blood, obtained on day 0 of AZD1222 vaccination. This CDR3 reads CASSLEPPYTEAFF. DNA of the CDR3: TGCGCCAGCAGCTTGGAACCTCCTTACACTGAAGCTTTCTTT.